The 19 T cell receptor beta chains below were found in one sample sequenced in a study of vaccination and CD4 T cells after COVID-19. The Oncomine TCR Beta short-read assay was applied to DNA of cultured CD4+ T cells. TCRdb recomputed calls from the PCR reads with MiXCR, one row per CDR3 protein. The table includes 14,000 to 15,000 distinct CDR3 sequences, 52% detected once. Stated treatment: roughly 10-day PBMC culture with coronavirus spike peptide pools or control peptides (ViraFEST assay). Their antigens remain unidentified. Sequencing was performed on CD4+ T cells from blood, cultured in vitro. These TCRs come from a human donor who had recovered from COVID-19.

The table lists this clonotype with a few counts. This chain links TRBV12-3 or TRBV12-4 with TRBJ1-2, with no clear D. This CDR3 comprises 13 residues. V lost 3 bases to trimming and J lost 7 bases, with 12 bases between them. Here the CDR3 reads CASSLRTPSGYTF. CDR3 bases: TGTGCCAGCAGTTTGAGGACCCCAAGTGGCTACACCTTC.

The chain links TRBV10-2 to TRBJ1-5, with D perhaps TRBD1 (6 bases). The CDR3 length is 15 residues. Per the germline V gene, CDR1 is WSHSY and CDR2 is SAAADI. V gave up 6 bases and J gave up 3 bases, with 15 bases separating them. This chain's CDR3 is CASRPGGRDNQPQHF. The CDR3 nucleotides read TGCGCCAGCAGGCCGGGGGGCAGGGACAATCAGCCCCAGCATTTT.

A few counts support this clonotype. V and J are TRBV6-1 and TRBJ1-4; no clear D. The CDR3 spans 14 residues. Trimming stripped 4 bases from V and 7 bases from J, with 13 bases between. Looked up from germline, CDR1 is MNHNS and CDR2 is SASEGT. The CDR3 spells CASSADGPLEKLFF. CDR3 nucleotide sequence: TGTGCCAGCAGTGCCGACGGCCCTCTTGAAAAACTGTTTTTT.

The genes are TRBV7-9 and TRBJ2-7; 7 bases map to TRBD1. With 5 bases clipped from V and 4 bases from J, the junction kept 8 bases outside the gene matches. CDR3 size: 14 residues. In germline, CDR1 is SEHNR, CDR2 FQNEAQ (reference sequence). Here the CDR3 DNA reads TGTGCCAGCAGCACGCCAGGGGGTCGATACGAGCAGTACTTC. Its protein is CASSTPGGRYEQYF.

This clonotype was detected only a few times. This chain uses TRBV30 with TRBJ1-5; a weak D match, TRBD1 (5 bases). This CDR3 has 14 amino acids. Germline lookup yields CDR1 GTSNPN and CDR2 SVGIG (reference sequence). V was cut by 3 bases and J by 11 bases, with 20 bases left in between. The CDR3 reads CAWRAGPGVLTQHF. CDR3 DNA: TGTGCCTGGAGAGCGGGGCCCGGGGTTTTAACCCAGCATTTT.

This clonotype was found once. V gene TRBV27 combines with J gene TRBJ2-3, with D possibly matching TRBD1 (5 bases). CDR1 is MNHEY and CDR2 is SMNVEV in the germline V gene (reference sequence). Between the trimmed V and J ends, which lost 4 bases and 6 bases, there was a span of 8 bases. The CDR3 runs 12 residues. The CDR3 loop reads CASSSRADTQYF. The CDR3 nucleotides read TGTGCCAGCAGTTCCAGGGCCGATACGCAGTATTTT.

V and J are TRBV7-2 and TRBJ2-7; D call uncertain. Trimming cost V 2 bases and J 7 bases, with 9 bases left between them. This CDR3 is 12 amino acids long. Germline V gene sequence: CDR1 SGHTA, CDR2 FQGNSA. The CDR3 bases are TGTGCCAGCAGCTTACGTGGTAGGGAGCAGTACTTC. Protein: CASSLRGREQYF.

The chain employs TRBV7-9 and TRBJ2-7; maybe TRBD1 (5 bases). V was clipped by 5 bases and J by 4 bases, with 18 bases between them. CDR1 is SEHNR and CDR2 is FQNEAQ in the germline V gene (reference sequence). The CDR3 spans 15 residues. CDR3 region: CASSRVRTQGYEQYF. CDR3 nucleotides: TGTGCCAGCAGCCGTGTACGGACACAAGGTTACGAGCAGTACTTC.

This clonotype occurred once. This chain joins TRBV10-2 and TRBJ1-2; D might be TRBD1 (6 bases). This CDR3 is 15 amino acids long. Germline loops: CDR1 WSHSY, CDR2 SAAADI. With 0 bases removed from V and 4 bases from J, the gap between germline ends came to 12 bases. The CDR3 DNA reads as TGCGCCAGCAGTGAGTCAGGGGGGATTGGCTATGGCTACACCTTC. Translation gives CASSESGGIGYGYTF.

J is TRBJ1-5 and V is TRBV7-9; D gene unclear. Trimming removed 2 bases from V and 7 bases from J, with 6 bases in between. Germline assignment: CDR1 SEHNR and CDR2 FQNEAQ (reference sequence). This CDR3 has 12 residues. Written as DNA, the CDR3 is TGTGCCAGCAGCTTAACCGAACAGCCCCAGCATTTT. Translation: CASSLTEQPQHF.

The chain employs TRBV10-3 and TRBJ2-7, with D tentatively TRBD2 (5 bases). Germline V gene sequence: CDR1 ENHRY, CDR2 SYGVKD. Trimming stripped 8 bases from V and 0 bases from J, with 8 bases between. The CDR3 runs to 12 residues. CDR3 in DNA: TGTGCCATCGCGGGCAGCTCCTACGAGCAGTACTTC. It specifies CAIAGSSYEQYF.

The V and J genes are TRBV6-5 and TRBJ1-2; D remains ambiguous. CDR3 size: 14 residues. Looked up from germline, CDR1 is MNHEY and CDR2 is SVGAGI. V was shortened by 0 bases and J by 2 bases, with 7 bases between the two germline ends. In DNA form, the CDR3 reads TGTGCCAGCAGTTACTCCGATGAGAACTATGGCTACACCTTC. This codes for CASSYSDENYGYTF.

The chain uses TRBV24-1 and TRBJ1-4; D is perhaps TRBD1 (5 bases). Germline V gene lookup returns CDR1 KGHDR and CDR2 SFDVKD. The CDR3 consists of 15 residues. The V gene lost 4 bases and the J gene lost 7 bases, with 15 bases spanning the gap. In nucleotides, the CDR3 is TGTGCCACCAGTGAGGAGGGACTCGGGGGTGAAAAACTGTTTTTT. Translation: CATSEEGLGGEKLFF.

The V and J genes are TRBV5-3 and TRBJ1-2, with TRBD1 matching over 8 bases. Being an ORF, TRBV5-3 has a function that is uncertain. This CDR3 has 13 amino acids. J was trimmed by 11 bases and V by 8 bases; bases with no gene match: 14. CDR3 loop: CASSLFGQGKYTF. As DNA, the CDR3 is TGTGCCAGCAGCCTCTTTGGACAGGGAAAATACACCTTC.

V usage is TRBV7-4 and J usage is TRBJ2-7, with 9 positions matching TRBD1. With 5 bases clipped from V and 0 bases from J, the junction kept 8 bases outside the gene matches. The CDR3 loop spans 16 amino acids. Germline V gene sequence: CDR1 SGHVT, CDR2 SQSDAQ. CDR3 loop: CASSVGLDRGSYEQYF. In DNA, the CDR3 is TGTGCCAGCAGCGTAGGCCTGGACAGGGGCTCCTACGAGCAGTACTTC.

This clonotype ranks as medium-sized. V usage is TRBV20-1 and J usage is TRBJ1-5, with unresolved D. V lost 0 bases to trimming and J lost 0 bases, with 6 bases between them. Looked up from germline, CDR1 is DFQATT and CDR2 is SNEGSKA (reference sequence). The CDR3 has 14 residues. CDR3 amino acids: CSARDLHSNQPQHF. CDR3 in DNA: TGCAGTGCTAGAGATCTCCATAGCAATCAGCCCCAGCATTTT.

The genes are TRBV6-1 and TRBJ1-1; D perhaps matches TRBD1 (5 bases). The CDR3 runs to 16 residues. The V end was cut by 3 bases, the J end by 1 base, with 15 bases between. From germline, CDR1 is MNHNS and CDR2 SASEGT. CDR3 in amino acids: CASSEQGLPPNTEAFF. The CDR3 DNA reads TGTGCCAGCAGTGAGCAGGGACTGCCACCGAACACTGAAGCTTTCTTT.

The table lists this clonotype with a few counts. For the CDR3, the DNA is TGTGCCAGCAGTAAAACGAGGGACACCGGGGAAGCTTTCTTT. Encoded protein: CASSKTRDTGEAFF. This sequence joins TRBV6-1 and TRBJ1-1; TRBD1 is a possible D gene (6 bases). Germline loops: CDR1 MNHNS, CDR2 SASEGT. The CDR3 loop spans 14 amino acids. V lost 5 bases and J lost 8, with 18 bases in between.

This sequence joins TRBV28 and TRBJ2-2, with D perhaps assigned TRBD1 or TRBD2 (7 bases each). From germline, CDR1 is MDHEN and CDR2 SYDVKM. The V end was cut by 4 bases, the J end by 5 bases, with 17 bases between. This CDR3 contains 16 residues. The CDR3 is CASSSGGQAGTGELFF. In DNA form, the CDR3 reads TGTGCCAGCAGTTCGGGAGGACAGGCGGGGACCGGGGAGCTGTTTTTT.